This T cell receptor beta chain was obtained from a study of shared clonotypes between healthy human individuals. Whole-study results and caveats: Only blood samples were collected, and tissue repertoires likely differ. In a few donors, around 5% of naive CD4 clonotypes appeared in common.

Note on this clone: Its antigen remains unknown.

V shed 5 bases, J shed 5 bases, and the junction held 19 bases outside the gene matches. Looked up from germline, CDR1 is MDHEN and CDR2 is SYDVKM. This CDR3 region has 19 residues. Profiled with immunoSEQ multiplex PCR; TCRdb holds only in-frame clones, not every one. The table has about 820,000 clones, about 91% seen once. Selected positively for CCR7 and CD45RO-negative, naive CD8 cells excluded terminally differentiated effector memory CD45RA+ cells. The healthy adult donors were HIV-negative and reported no recent acute infections or vaccinations. Sequencing was done on a sample of naive CD8+ T cells sorted from blood. This TCR derives from a man aged 30 to 45 in good health. The rearrangement uses TRBV28 and TRBJ2-2, with 8 nucleotides matching TRBD2. The DNA of the CDR3 is TGTGCCAGCAGTCCTTTTTGGGTCGAGCGGGAGATAGGAACCGGGGAGCTGTTTTTT. Residues: CASSPFWVEREIGTGELFF.